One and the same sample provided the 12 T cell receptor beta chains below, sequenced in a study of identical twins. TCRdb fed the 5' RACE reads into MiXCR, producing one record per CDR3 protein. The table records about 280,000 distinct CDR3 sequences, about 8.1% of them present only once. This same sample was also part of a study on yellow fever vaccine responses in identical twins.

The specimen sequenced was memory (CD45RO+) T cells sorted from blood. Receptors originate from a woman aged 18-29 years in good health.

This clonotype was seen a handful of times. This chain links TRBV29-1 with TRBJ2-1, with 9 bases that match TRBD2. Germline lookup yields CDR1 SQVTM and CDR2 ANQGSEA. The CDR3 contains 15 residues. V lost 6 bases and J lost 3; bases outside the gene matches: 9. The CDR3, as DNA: TGCAGCGTGACTTTAGGCGGGGGGGACTACAATGAGCAGTTCTTC. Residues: CSVTLGGGDYNEQFF.

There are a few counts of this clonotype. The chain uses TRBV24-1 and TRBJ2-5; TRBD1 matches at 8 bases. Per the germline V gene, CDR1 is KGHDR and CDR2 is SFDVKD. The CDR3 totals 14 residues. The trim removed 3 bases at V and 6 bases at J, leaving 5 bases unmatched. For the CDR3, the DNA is TGTGCCACCAGTGATCCCCAGGGGGCACAGACCCAGTACTTC. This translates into CATSDPQGAQTQYF.

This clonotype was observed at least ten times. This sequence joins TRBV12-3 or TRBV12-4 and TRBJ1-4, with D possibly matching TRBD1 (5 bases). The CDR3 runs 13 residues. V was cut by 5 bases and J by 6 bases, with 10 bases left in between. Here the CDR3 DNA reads TGTGCCAGCAGTCAGGGACGAGATGAAAAACTGTTTTTT. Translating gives CASSQGRDEKLFF.

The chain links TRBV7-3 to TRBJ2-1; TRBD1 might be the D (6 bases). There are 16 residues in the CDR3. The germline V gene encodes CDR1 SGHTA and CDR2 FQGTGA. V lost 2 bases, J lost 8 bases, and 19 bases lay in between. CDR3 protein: CASSLVSGVLQYEQFF. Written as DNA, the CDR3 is TGTGCCAGCAGCTTAGTTTCAGGGGTGTTACAATATGAGCAGTTCTTC.

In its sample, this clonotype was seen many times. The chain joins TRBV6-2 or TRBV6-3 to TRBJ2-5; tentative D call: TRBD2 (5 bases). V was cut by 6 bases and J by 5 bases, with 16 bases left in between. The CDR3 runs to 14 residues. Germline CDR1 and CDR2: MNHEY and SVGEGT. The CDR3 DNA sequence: TGTGCCAGCAGCAACCCCCCTCGAGGGGAGACCCAGTACTTC. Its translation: CASSNPPRGETQYF.

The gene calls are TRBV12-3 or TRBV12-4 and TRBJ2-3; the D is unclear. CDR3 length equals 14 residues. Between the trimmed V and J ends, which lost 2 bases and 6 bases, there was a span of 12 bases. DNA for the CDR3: TGTGCCAGCAGTTTAAGAGCCAAGGTGGATACGCAGTATTTT. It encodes CASSLRAKVDTQYF.

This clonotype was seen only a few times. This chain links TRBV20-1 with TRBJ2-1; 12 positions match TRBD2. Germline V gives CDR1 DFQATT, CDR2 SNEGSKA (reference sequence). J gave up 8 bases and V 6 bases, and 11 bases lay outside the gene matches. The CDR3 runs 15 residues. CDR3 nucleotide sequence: TGCAGTGCCCGGCCGACTAGCGGGAGTCTTGATGAGCAGTTCTTC. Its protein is CSARPTSGSLDEQFF.

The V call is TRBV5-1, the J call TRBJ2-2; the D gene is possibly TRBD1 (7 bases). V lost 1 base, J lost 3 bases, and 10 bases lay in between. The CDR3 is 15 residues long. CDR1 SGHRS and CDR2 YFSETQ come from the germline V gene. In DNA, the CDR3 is TGCGCCAGCAGCTTGATCAGGGGGGACACCGGGGAGCTGTTTTTT. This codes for CASSLIRGDTGELFF.

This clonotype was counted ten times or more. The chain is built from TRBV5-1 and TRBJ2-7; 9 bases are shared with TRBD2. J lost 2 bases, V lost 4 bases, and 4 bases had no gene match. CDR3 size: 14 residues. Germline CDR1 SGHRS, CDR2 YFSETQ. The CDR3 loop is CASSVSGGTYEQYV. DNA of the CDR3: TGCGCCAGCAGCGTTAGCGGGGGAACCTACGAGCAGTACGTC.

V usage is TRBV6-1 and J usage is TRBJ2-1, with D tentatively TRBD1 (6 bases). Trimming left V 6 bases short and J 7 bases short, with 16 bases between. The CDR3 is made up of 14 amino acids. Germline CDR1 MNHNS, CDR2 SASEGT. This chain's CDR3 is CASRERDIWNEQFF. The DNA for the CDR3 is TGTGCCAGCAGGGAACGGGACATATGGAATGAGCAGTTCTTC.

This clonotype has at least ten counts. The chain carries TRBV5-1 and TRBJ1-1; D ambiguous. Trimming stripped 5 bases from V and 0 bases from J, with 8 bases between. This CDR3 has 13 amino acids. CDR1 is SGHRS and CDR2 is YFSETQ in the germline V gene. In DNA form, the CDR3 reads TGCGCCAGCAGGGCAACTATGAACACTGAAGCTTTCTTT. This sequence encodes CASRATMNTEAFF.

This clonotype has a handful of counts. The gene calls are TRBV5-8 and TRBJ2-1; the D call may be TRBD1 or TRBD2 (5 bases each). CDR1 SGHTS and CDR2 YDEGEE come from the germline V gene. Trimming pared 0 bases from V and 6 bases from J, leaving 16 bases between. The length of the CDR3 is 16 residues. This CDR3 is CASSLARVRDLNEQFF. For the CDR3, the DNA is TGTGCCAGCAGCTTGGCGCGGGTCAGGGACCTCAATGAGCAGTTCTTC.